The 23 T cell receptor beta chains below come from one sample, sequenced in a study of blood T cell repertoires in COVID-19. Here immunoSEQ multiplex PCR was the method, and the copy in TCRdb shows in-frame clones only, minus some. The sample includes a few hundred thousand clones, approximately 81% seen only once; the top ten take roughly 5%. The sequencing sample was made of peripheral blood. Receptors originate from a woman aged 60-75 years who had recovered from COVID-19.

The gene calls are TRBV6-5 and TRBJ1-2; D may be TRBD1 (5 bases). Germline CDR1 MNHEY, CDR2 SVGAGI. This CDR3 has 15 amino acids. V was trimmed by 0 bases and J by 2 bases, leaving 10 bases between them. The CDR3 bases are TGTGCCAGCAGTTACTCGGTCCAGGGAAACTATGGCTACACCTTC. Encoded protein: CASSYSVQGNYGYTF.

The V gene is TRBV12-3 or TRBV12-4, the J gene TRBJ1-3; D is uncertain. Trimming took 6 bases from V and 0 from J, leaving 6 bases between them. This CDR3 comprises 13 residues. The chain's CDR3 is CASRRDSGNTIYF. The CDR3 nucleotides read TGTGCCAGCAGGCGGGACTCTGGAAACACCATATATTTT.

This CDR3 is CAWSDSGGAGETQYF. CDR3 in DNA: TGTGCCTGGAGTGATAGCGGGGGGGCGGGAGAGACCCAGTACTTC. The V and J genes are TRBV30 and TRBJ2-5, with 11 positions matching TRBD2. The length of the CDR3 is 15 residues. J gave up 4 bases and V 1 base, and 5 bases lay outside the gene matches. Germline values: CDR1 GTSNPN, CDR2 SVGIG (reference sequence). Filled out from reference TRBV30 and TRBJ2-5, the complete variable domain reads SQTIHQWPATLVQPVGSPLSLECTVEGTSNPNLYWYRQAAGRGLQLLFYSVGIGQISSEVPQNLSASRPQDRQFILSSKKLLLSDSGFYLCAWSDSGGAGETQYFGPGTRLLVL.

This clone was counted only a few times. The V gene is TRBV19, the J gene TRBJ2-5; 10 bases agree with TRBD2. The trim removed 2 bases at V and 5 bases at J, leaving 5 bases unmatched. Germline CDR1 and CDR2: LNHDA and SQIVND (reference sequence). This CDR3 contains 15 residues. CDR3 DNA sequence: TGTGCCAGTAGTATAACTAGCGGGGATGCGGAGACCCAGTACTTC. This gives the protein CASSITSGDAETQYF.

The V and J genes are TRBV6-2 or TRBV6-3 and TRBJ2-7, with D possibly being TRBD2 (5 bases). The germline V gene encodes CDR1 MNHEY and CDR2 SVGEGT. Trimming left V 2 bases short and J 0 bases short, with 8 bases between. CDR3 length: 14 amino acids. CDR3 sequence (DNA): TGTGCCAGCAGTTACCCGGGGTCCTCCTACGAGCAGTACTTC. It specifies CASSYPGSSYEQYF.

V usage is TRBV6-5 and J usage is TRBJ1-1; TRBD1 matches 7 bases. The CDR3 has 13 residues. Per the germline V gene, CDR1 is MNHEY and CDR2 is SVGAGI. The ends lost 5 bases at V and 4 bases at J; junction bases unmatched: 4. CDR3 sequence reads: CASSPGGSTEAFF. The CDR3 DNA reads as TGTGCCAGCAGTCCAGGGGGGAGCACTGAAGCTTTCTTT.

V usage is TRBV5-6 and J usage is TRBJ2-3, with 10 bases fitting TRBD1. Unmatched junction bases numbered 8, after V lost 4 bases and J lost 6 bases. CDR3 size: 15 residues. Germline V gene lookup returns CDR1 SGHDT and CDR2 YYEEEE. The CDR3 reads CASSHPGTGEDTQYF. The DNA of the CDR3 is TGTGCCAGCAGCCATCCCGGGACAGGGGAGGATACGCAGTATTTT.

This rearrangement joins TRBV9 to TRBJ2-4, with D tentatively TRBD2 (7 bases). This CDR3 contains 17 residues. CDR1 SGDLS and CDR2 YYNGEE come from the germline V gene. The V end was cut by 4 bases, the J end by 3 bases, with 20 bases between. The CDR3 coding sequence is TGTGCCAGCAGCTCCCGGGCTGGGGGAGGGGGCAAAAACATTCAGTACTTC. It is translated as CASSSRAGGGGKNIQYF.

The J gene is TRBJ1-3, the V gene TRBV2; D is undetermined. This CDR3 is built from 13 residues. Per germline, CDR1 SNHLY and CDR2 FYNNEI. V dropped 7 bases and J dropped 8 bases, with 15 bases sitting between them. CDR3 sequence (DNA): TGTGCCAGCAATCGAGGCGGATTCGACACCATATATTTT. Translated, it gives CASNRGGFDTIYF.

This sequence joins TRBV6-4 and TRBJ1-6; a weak D match, TRBD1 (5 bases). Germline lookup yields CDR1 MRHNA and CDR2 SNTAGT. This CDR3 has 13 amino acids. V gave up 5 bases and J gave up 10 bases, with 12 bases separating them. Written as DNA, the CDR3 is TGTGCCAGCAGTAGTGACAGTGGATCACCCCTCCACTTT. Translated, it gives CASSSDSGSPLHF.

The chain uses TRBV20-1 and TRBJ1-2, with 7 bases lining up with TRBD1. Germline CDR1 is DFQATT and CDR2 is SNEGSKA (reference sequence). CDR3 length equals 11 residues. V shed 6 bases and J 6 bases; nucleotides not matched to a gene: 4. The CDR3 DNA follows: TGCAGTGCCACAGGGGAAGATGGCTACACCTTC. As protein: CSATGEDGYTF.

The chain has TRBV29-1 and TRBJ1-2; 7 nucleotides line up with TRBD1. CDR1 SQVTM and CDR2 ANQGSEA come from the germline V gene. CDR3 size: 14 residues. With V trimmed by 1 base and J by 4 bases, 6 bases remained unmatched. This CDR3 is CSVEGQGWGYGYTF. The CDR3 nucleotides read TGCAGCGTTGAAGGACAGGGCTGGGGCTATGGCTACACCTTC.

The chain employs TRBV4-3 and TRBJ2-7; TRBD1 agrees at 9 bases. This CDR3 has 16 residues. Looked up from germline, CDR1 is LGHNA and CDR2 is YSLEER. V shed 3 bases and J 1 base; nucleotides not matched to a gene: 7. In DNA, the CDR3 is TGCGCCAGCAGCCATGGGACAGGGAAAGGATCCTACGAGCAGTACTTC. This gives the protein CASSHGTGKGSYEQYF.

The chain recombines TRBV6-5 with TRBJ1-2; no reliable D call. Germline V gene sequence: CDR1 MNHEY, CDR2 SVGAGI. This CDR3 comprises 15 residues. V shed 4 bases and J shed 1 base, with 13 bases lying between them. This CDR3 is CASSSGTEDNYGYTF. DNA for the CDR3: TGTGCCAGCAGTTCCGGAACGGAGGATAACTATGGCTACACCTTC.

V usage is TRBV6-6 and J usage is TRBJ1-5; D is undetermined. This CDR3 has 13 amino acids. V was pared by 7 bases and J by 3 bases, with 10 bases between. Germline assignment: CDR1 MNHNY and CDR2 SVGAGI (reference sequence). The DNA of the CDR3 is TGTGCCAGCACCGGGATAGTCAATCAGCCCCAGCATTTT. As protein: CASTGIVNQPQHF.

The chain uses TRBV6-2 or TRBV6-3 and TRBJ1-2; TRBD1 might be the D (6 bases). Germline loops: CDR1 MNHEY, CDR2 SVGEGT. V gave up 6 bases and J gave up 5 bases, with 19 bases separating them. CDR3 length: 15 amino acids. The CDR3 DNA reads as TGTGCCAGCAGCCGAAGGAGAACAGGGCTTTATGGCTACACCTTC. Residues: CASSRRRTGLYGYTF.

This clone showed up just a few times. The gene calls are TRBV5-1 and TRBJ2-4; TRBD1 matches 7 bases. V shed 0 bases and J 1 base; nucleotides not matched to a gene: 4. CDR1 is SGHRS and CDR2 is YFSETQ in the germline V gene. This CDR3 region has 16 residues. As DNA, the CDR3 is TGCGCCAGCAGCTTGGGAGGGGGCGAGGCCAAAAACATTCAGTACTTC. It codes for CASSLGGGEAKNIQYF. Combining the CDR3 with reference TRBV5-1 and TRBJ2-4 gives the whole variable domain KAGVTQTPRYLIKTRGQQVTLSCSPISGHRSVSWYQQTPGQGLQFLFEYFSETQRNKGNFPGRFSGRQFSNSRSEMNVSTLELGDSALYLCASSLGGGEAKNIQYFGAGTRLSVL.

The chain combines TRBV7-9 with TRBJ1-2, with TRBD1 matching 8 bases. CDR1 and CDR2 (germline): SEHNR, FQNEAQ (reference sequence). Losses at the gene ends were 3 bases for V and 8 bases for J; bases not matched to a gene: 17. The CDR3 runs to 17 residues. The CDR3 spells CASSFRRGLFEVQGYTF. The CDR3 DNA reads TGTGCCAGCAGCTTCCGCAGGGGGCTTTTCGAAGTTCAGGGCTACACCTTC.

The chain carries TRBV14 and TRBJ2-7, with D unresolved. The CDR3 length is 11 residues. V shed 2 bases and J shed 3 bases, with 2 bases lying between them. Germline V gene data show CDR1 as SGHDN and CDR2 as FVKESK. DNA of the CDR3: TGTGCCAGCAGCCAACACTACGAGCAGTACTTC. This codes for CASSQHYEQYF.

The chain is built from TRBV5-4 and TRBJ1-1; D might be TRBD1 (6 bases). Trimming stripped 0 bases from V and 2 bases from J, with 11 bases between. The CDR3 extends over 15 amino acids. Germline lookup yields CDR1 SGHNT and CDR2 YYREEE (reference sequence). The CDR3 here is CASSLDRASNTEAFF. DNA for the CDR3: TGTGCCAGCAGCTTGGACAGGGCCTCAAACACTGAAGCTTTCTTT.

The chain carries TRBV5-6 and TRBJ2-3, with 12 bases fitting TRBD2. CDR3 size: 15 residues. Germline CDR1 and CDR2: SGHDT and YYEEEE. V shed 0 bases and J 4 bases; nucleotides not matched to a gene: 0. For the CDR3, the DNA is TGTGCCAGCAGCTTGGGGACTAGCGGGGCAGATACGCAGTATTTT. Translation: CASSLGTSGADTQYF.

This chain uses TRBV3-1 (or the pseudogene TRBV3-2) with TRBJ2-3; tentative D call: TRBD1 (8 bases). The V gene lost 2 bases and the J gene lost 5 bases, with 14 bases spanning the gap. The CDR3 covers 15 residues. Germline CDR1 reads LGHDT; CDR2 reads YNNKEL (reference sequence). CDR3 amino acids: CASSQRQGREDTQYF. DNA for the CDR3: TGTGCCAGCAGCCAAAGACAGGGGAGGGAAGATACGCAGTATTTT.

The chain joins TRBV6-5 to TRBJ1-6; TRBD1 might be the D (6 bases). The CDR3 spans 14 residues. Germline CDR1 and CDR2: MNHEY and SVGAGI. The V and J ends lost 8 bases and 9 bases respectively, with 17 bases between them. For the CDR3, the DNA is TGTGCCAGCCGACTCCTTGGACAGTTTTCACCCCTCCACTTT. Its protein is CASRLLGQFSPLHF.